A single sample is the source of the 28 T cell receptor beta chains below, sequenced in a study of regulatory T cells in long-lasting Graves disease. HTBI primers from iRepertoire and Arm-PCR of CDR3 regions yielded the TCR beta libraries. TCRdb passed the multiplex PCR reads through MiXCR, listing each CDR3 protein once. The table shows about 440,000 distinct CDR3 sequences, with 15% to 20% occurring only once. Time point specified: newly diagnosed GD, antithyroid drugs for less than 3 months. Following extraction of RNA from PBMCs, that RNA was used to make the TCR library. These records were also assigned to another study, of T cells in Graves' hyperthyroidism and ophthalmopathy.

The specimen was peripheral blood mononuclear cells (PBMCs), collected at new diagnosis, from a patient treated with antithyroid drugs. The receptor set was obtained from a young woman with Graves disease.

The sample holds many counts of this clonotype. This chain uses TRBV20-1 with TRBJ1-1; a weak D match, TRBD1 (6 bases). V dropped 5 bases and J dropped 2 bases, with 12 bases sitting between them. This CDR3 comprises 13 residues. Germline CDR1 is DFQATT and CDR2 is SNEGSKA (reference sequence). The CDR3 spells CSAEGGENTEAFF. The CDR3 DNA follows: TGCAGTGCTGAGGGGGGGGAAAACACTGAAGCTTTCTTT.

This clonotype has a handful of counts. The chain links TRBV7-6 to TRBJ2-5; TRBD2 is a possible D gene (6 bases). The length of the CDR3 is 16 residues. Trimming shortened V by 2 bases and J by 0 bases, and 13 bases separated the two germline ends. In germline, CDR1 is SGHVS, CDR2 FNYEAQ. The CDR3 reads CASSLRTRDYQETQYF. CDR3 DNA sequence: TGTGCCAGCAGCTTAAGGACAAGGGACTACCAAGAGACCCAGTACTTC.

At least ten counts were recorded for this clonotype. This chain uses TRBV5-1 with TRBJ2-7; 7 bases align to TRBD1. The V and J ends lost 4 bases and 3 bases, in that order; junction bases with no gene match: 16. CDR3 length equals 17 residues. Looked up from germline, CDR1 is SGHRS and CDR2 is YFSETQ. DNA for the CDR3: TGCGCCAGCAGCAGGGGGACAGCGACCTCGGGGTTCTACGAGCAGTACTTC. This sequence encodes CASSRGTATSGFYEQYF.

This clonotype came up a few times. This chain connects TRBV29-1 to TRBJ2-3; maybe TRBD2 (6 bases). The CDR3 has 12 amino acids. The germline V gene encodes CDR1 SQVTM and CDR2 ANQGSEA. Deletions cut 4 bases from V and 5 bases from J, with 10 bases between. The chain's CDR3 is CSVAPSVDTQYF. The CDR3, as DNA: TGCAGCGTTGCTCCTAGCGTAGATACGCAGTATTTT.

The rearrangement links TRBV9 to TRBJ2-3; 10 bases are shared with TRBD2. Germline V gives CDR1 SGDLS, CDR2 YYNGEE. The V and J ends lost 4 bases and 2 bases, in that order; junction bases with no gene match: 7. There are 16 residues in the CDR3. CDR3 amino acids: CASSPLAGGLTDTQYF. The CDR3 DNA follows: TGTGCCAGCAGCCCATTAGCGGGAGGTCTCACAGATACGCAGTATTTT.

V and J are TRBV15 and TRBJ2-7; D gene uncertain. Germline V gives CDR1 LNHNV, CDR2 YYDKDF (reference sequence). This CDR3 comprises 15 residues. Trimming removed 4 bases at V and 5 bases at J, with 18 bases between. The CDR3 nucleotides are TGTGCCACCAGCAAAGACCAGGCATCTCGGCACGAGCAGTACTTC. It translates to CATSKDQASRHEQYF.

In its sample, this clonotype was seen a few times. The rearrangement joins TRBV28 to TRBJ1-5; D uncertain. The germline gives CDR1 MDHEN, CDR2 SYDVKM. Trimming took 5 bases from V and 5 from J, leaving 16 bases between them. There are 15 residues in the CDR3. The CDR3 protein is CASSPPQQHDQPQHF. The CDR3 coding sequence is TGTGCCAGCAGTCCCCCCCAACAGCACGATCAGCCCCAGCATTTT.

This clonotype was counted ten times or more. The chain joins TRBV6-4 to TRBJ2-1; D not certain. CDR3 length: 13 residues. V was cut by 8 bases and J by 4 bases, with 12 bases left in between. Germline-derived CDR1 and CDR2 are MRHNA and SNTAGT. CDR3 sequence (DNA): TGTGCCAGCGGATCTGGGGATTACAATGAGCAGTTCTTC. Its translation: CASGSGDYNEQFF.

On this clonotype: A much larger clone differs by one base, so this may be a read error. V and J are TRBV7-2 and TRBJ2-3, with D possibly TRBD1 on 5 matching bases. Germline V gene lookup returns CDR1 SGHTA and CDR2 FQGNSA. The CDR3 is 13 residues long. CDR3 protein: CVSSPGREDTQYF. The CDR3 DNA sequence: TGTGTCAGCAGCCCGGGCAGGGAAGATACGCAGTATTTT.

A few counts support this clonotype. Since a much larger clone is just one base distant, this may be a read error. The rearrangement uses TRBV5-1 and TRBJ2-1; tentative D call: TRBD2 (5 bases). Germline V gene lookup returns CDR1 SGHRS and CDR2 YFSETQ. The CDR3 sequence is 13 residues long. The CDR3 is CASSTRSYNEQLF. The CDR3 DNA reads as TGCGCCAGCAGCACTAGGAGCTACAATGAGCAGCTCTTC.

This clonotype was detected ten times or more. The V and J genes are TRBV30 and TRBJ1-1; possible D gene TRBD1, 6 bases. CDR3 length: 14 residues. Germline V lookup: CDR1 GTSNPN, CDR2 SVGIG (reference sequence). V lost 3 bases and J 4 bases, leaving 15 bases between the germline ends. Here the CDR3 DNA reads TGTGCCTGGAGAGACGTTGACAGGACCACTGAAGCTTTCTTT. Translated, it gives CAWRDVDRTTEAFF.

The chain recombines TRBV29-1 with TRBJ2-7, with D perhaps matching TRBD1 (5 bases). Trimming pared 7 bases from V and 3 bases from J, leaving 13 bases between. The CDR3 runs to 12 residues. Germline V lookup: CDR1 SQVTM, CDR2 ANQGSEA. The CDR3 nucleotides read TGCAGCGCATACACGGACAACTACGAGCAGTACTTC. The encoded protein is CSAYTDNYEQYF.

This rearrangement joins TRBV7-9 to TRBJ2-6; maybe TRBD2 (6 bases). Looked up from germline, CDR1 is SEHNR and CDR2 is FQNEAQ (reference sequence). The CDR3 runs 18 residues. Between the trimmed V and J ends, which lost 3 bases and 0 bases, there was a span of 15 bases. The chain's CDR3 is CASSFRAGGLSGANVLTF. The CDR3 bases are TGTGCCAGCAGCTTCCGAGCCGGGGGACTCTCTGGGGCCAACGTCCTGACTTTC. Combining the CDR3 with reference TRBV7-9 and TRBJ2-6 gives the whole variable domain DTGVSQNPRHKITKRGQNVTFRCDPISEHNRLYWYRQTLGQGPEFLTYFQNEAQLEKSRLLSDRFSAERPKGSFSTLEIQRTEQGDSAMYLCASSFRAGGLSGANVLTFGAGSRLTVL.

This clonotype was picked up many times. The gene calls are TRBV20-1 and TRBJ2-7, with TRBD1 matching over 8 bases. CDR3 size: 13 residues. Trimming at V came to 7 bases and at J to 2 bases, leaving 7 bases not matched to a gene. CDR1 and CDR2 (germline): DFQATT, SNEGSKA (reference sequence). The CDR3 DNA reads TGCAGTGGGCCTGGGGGACAGGCCTACGAGCAGTACTTC. This translates into CSGPGGQAYEQYF.

This clonotype turned up a few times. This rearrangement joins TRBV6-4 to TRBJ2-1; D is undetermined. Germline CDR1 and CDR2: MRHNA and SNTAGT. V lost 5 bases and J 8 bases, leaving 16 bases between the germline ends. The CDR3 extends over 14 amino acids. In DNA form, the CDR3 reads TGTGCCAGCAGTACCGAGCTGCAGGCGGATGAGCAGTTCTTC. Its translation is CASSTELQADEQFF.

This clonotype has only a few counts. The V and J genes are TRBV5-6 and TRBJ2-2; possibly TRBD1 for D (5 bases). CDR3 length: 14 amino acids. V was trimmed by 4 bases and J by 3 bases, leaving 10 bases between them. CDR1 and CDR2 (germline): SGHDT, YYEEEE. DNA of the CDR3: TGTGCCAGCAGCCCCCGGACATACACCGGGGAGCTGTTTTTT. Protein sequence: CASSPRTYTGELFF.

This clonotype occurred a few times. The chain employs TRBV7-6 and TRBJ2-5, with 9 bases lining up with TRBD1. The CDR3 contains 16 residues. CDR1 SGHVS and CDR2 FNYEAQ come from the germline V gene. J was trimmed by 5 bases and V by 0 bases; bases with no gene match: 7. The CDR3 is CASSLARTGGQETQYF. The CDR3 nucleotides read TGTGCCAGCAGCTTAGCGCGCACAGGGGGCCAGGAGACCCAGTACTTC. The entire variable domain, with the rest obtained from reference TRBV7-6 and TRBJ2-5, is as follows: GAGVSQSPRYKVTKRGQDVALRCDPISGHVSLYWYRQALGQGPEFLTYFNYEAQQDKSGLPNDRFSAERPEGSISTLTIQRTEQRDSAMYRCASSLARTGGQETQYFGPGTRLLVL.

The sample holds many counts of this clonotype. The V gene is TRBV28, the J gene TRBJ1-1; D unclear. CDR1 is MDHEN, CDR2 SYDVKM, per germline. The CDR3 sequence is 14 residues long. Trimming left V 2 bases short and J 0 bases short, with 7 bases between. In DNA, the CDR3 is TGTGCCAGCAGTTTAACCATTTTGAACACTGAAGCTTTCTTT. Its translation is CASSLTILNTEAFF.

This clonotype has at least ten counts. V usage is TRBV20-1 and J usage is TRBJ1-2, with 7 bases identical to TRBD1. The germline V gene encodes CDR1 DFQATT and CDR2 SNEGSKA (reference sequence). The CDR3 extends over 13 amino acids. V dropped 6 bases and J dropped 3; count of bases not matched to a gene: 7. CDR3 coding DNA: TGCAGTGCCCCCAGGACAGGCGACTATGGCTACACCTTC. Translated: CSAPRTGDYGYTF.

At least ten counts were recorded for this clonotype. The gene calls are TRBV28 and TRBJ2-1; TRBD2 matches at 8 bases. Germline V gene sequence: CDR1 MDHEN, CDR2 SYDVKM. CDR3 size: 12 residues. Germline trimming cut 1 base from V and 15 bases from J; bases unmatched to any gene: 5. The CDR3, as DNA: TGTGCCAGCAGTTTATTGCAGCGGGAGTGGTTCTTC. Amino acids: CASSLLQREWFF. The entire variable domain, with the rest obtained from reference TRBV28 and TRBJ2-1, is as follows: DVKVTQSSRYLVKRTGEKVFLECVQDMDHENMFWYRQDPGLGLRLIYFSYDVKMKEKGDIPEGYSVSREKKERFSLILESASTNQTSMYLCASSLLQREWFFGPGTRLTVL.

This rearrangement joins TRBV5-1 to TRBJ1-3, with D uncertain. Between the trimmed V and J ends, which lost 4 bases and 2 bases, there was a span of 13 bases. The CDR3 is 15 residues long. Germline assignment: CDR1 SGHRS and CDR2 YFSETQ. The CDR3 reads CASSRTRSAGNTIYF. Here the CDR3 DNA reads TGCGCCAGCAGCCGGACCCGGTCGGCTGGAAACACCATATATTTT. Filled out from reference TRBV5-1 and TRBJ1-3, the complete variable domain reads KAGVTQTPRYLIKTRGQQVTLSCSPISGHRSVSWYQQTPGQGLQFLFEYFSETQRNKGNFPGRFSGRQFSNSRSEMNVSTLELGDSALYLCASSRTRSAGNTIYFGEGSWLTVV.

This clonotype was detected a few times. A much bigger clone sits one base away, suggesting this may be a read error. The chain uses TRBV18 and TRBJ2-1; 7 nucleotides agree with TRBD2. The germline CDR1 and CDR2 sequences are KGHSH and LQKENI. The CDR3 extends over 17 amino acids. Unmatched junction bases numbered 9, after V lost 0 bases and J lost 4 bases. CDR3 sequence reads: CASSPPRGTIEYNEQFF. The DNA of the CDR3 is TGTGCCAGCTCACCACCGCGCGGGACTATTGAATACAATGAGCAGTTCTTC.

This clonotype has just a few counts. This chain joins TRBV7-9 and TRBJ2-6; TRBD1 aligns across 9 bases. The length of the CDR3 is 17 residues. V gave up 4 bases and J gave up 1 base; unmatched junction bases: 5. Germline CDR1 is SEHNR and CDR2 is FQNEAQ (reference sequence). This chain's CDR3 is CASSSGQGVSGANVLTF. CDR3 coding DNA: TGTGCCAGCAGCTCGGGACAGGGCGTGTCTGGGGCCAACGTCCTGACTTTC.

The sample holds a few counts of this clonotype. The V call is TRBV12-3 or TRBV12-4, the J call TRBJ1-5; the D gene is possibly TRBD1 (5 bases). Trimming removed 6 bases at V and 0 bases at J, with 21 bases between. The CDR3 covers 18 residues. This chain's CDR3 is CASSPRSGLTDSNQPQHF. The CDR3 DNA reads as TGTGCCAGCAGCCCAAGGTCAGGGTTGACCGATAGCAATCAGCCCCAGCATTTT.

This chain uses TRBV30 with TRBJ1-6; 7 bases align to TRBD1. The germline V gene has CDR1 GTSNPN and CDR2 SVGIG (reference sequence). J gave up 9 bases and V 2 bases, and 7 bases lay outside the gene matches. The CDR3 covers 14 residues. The CDR3 nucleotides read TGTGCCTGGAGTCCGCACAGGGGAGGTTCACCCCTCCACTTT. Its protein is CAWSPHRGGSPLHF.

The genes are TRBV7-2 and TRBJ2-1, with 10 bases identical to TRBD2. Germline-derived CDR1 and CDR2 are SGHTA and FQGNSA. The CDR3 is made up of 14 amino acids. With 7 bases clipped from V and 7 bases from J, the junction kept 7 bases outside the gene matches. As DNA, the CDR3 is TGTGCCAGCAAGGGGGGACTAGCGACAAATGAGCAGTTCTTC. It codes for CASKGGLATNEQFF.

Worth noting for this clonotype: A far larger clone is just one base off, so this is likely a read error. V usage is TRBV7-2 and J usage is TRBJ2-5; 8 bases are a match to TRBD2. Trimming removed 1 base from V and 11 bases from J; junction bases left unmatched: 21. Looked up from germline, CDR1 is SGHTA and CDR2 is FQGNSA. CDR3 length: 18 amino acids. The CDR3 nucleotides are TGTGCCAGCAGCTTAGTCCCGGGACTAGTGGTGGGGCACAATGAGCAGTACTTC. Amino acids: CASSLVPGLVVGHNEQYF. The full variable domain, in which reference TRBV7-2 and TRBJ2-5 provide the parts outside the CDR3, is GAGVSQSPSNKVTEKGKDVELRCDPISGHTALYWYRQSLGQGLEFLIYFQGNSAPDKSGLPSDRFSAERTGGSVSTLTIQRTQQEDSAVYLCASSLVPGLVVGHNEQYFGPGTRLLVL.

This clonotype was seen ten or more times. The CDR3 nucleotides read TGCAGCGTTGCTGGCGGCACCTACGAGCAGTACTTC. This sequence encodes CSVAGGTYEQYF. This chain joins TRBV29-1 and TRBJ2-7; D unresolved. Per the germline V gene, CDR1 is SQVTM and CDR2 is ANQGSEA. V lost 4 bases, J lost 2 bases, and 9 bases lay in between. CDR3 size: 12 residues.